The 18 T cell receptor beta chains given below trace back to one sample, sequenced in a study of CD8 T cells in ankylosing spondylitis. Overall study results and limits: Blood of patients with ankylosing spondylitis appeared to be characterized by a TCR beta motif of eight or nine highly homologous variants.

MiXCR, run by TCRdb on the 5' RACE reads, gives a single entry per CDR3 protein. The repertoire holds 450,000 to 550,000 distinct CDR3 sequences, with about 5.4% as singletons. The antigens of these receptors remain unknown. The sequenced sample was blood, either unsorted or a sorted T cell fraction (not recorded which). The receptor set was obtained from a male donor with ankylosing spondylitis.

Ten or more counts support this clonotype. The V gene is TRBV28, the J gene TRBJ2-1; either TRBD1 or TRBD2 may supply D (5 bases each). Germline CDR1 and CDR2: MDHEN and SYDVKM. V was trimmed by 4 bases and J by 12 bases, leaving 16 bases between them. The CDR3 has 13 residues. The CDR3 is CASSYSGTVVQFF. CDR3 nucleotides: TGTGCCAGCAGTTATTCCGGGACGGTGGTGCAGTTCTTC. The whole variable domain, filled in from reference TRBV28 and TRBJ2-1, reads DVKVTQSSRYLVKRTGEKVFLECVQDMDHENMFWYRQDPGLGLRLIYFSYDVKMKEKGDIPEGYSVSREKKERFSLILESASTNQTSMYLCASSYSGTVVQFFGPGTRLTVL.

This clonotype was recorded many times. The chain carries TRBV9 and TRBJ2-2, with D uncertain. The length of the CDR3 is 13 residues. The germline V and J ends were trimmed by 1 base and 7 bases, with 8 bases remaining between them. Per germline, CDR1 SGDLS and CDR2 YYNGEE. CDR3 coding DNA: TGTGCCAGCAGCGTATATGGCTTCGGGGAGCTGTTTTTT. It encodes CASSVYGFGELFF. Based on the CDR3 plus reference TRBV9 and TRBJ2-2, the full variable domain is DSGVTQTPKHLITATGQRVTLRCSPRSGDLSVYWYQQSLDQGLQFLIQYYNGEERAKGNILERFSAQQFPDLHSELNLSSLELGDSALYFCASSVYGFGELFFGEGSRLTVL.

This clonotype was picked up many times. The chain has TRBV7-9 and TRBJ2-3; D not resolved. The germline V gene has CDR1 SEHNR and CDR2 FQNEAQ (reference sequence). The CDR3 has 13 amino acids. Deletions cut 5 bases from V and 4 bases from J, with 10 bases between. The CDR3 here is CASSPPGSDTQYF. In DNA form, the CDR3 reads TGTGCCAGCAGCCCGCCGGGTTCAGATACGCAGTATTTT.

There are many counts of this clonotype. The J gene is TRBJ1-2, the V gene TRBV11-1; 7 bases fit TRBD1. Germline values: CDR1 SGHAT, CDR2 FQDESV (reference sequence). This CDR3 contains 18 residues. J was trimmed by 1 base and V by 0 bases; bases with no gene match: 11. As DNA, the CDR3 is TGTGCCAGCAGCTTAGCAGGGGGCCCTAGAAAACTTAACTATGGCTACACCTTC. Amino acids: CASSLAGGPRKLNYGYTF.

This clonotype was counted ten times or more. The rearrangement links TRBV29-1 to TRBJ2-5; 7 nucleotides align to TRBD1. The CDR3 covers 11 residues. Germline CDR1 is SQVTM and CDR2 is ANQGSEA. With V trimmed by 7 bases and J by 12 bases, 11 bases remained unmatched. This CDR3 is CSAEGAVVEYF. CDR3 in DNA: TGCAGCGCCGAGGGGGCCGTGGTCGAGTACTTC.

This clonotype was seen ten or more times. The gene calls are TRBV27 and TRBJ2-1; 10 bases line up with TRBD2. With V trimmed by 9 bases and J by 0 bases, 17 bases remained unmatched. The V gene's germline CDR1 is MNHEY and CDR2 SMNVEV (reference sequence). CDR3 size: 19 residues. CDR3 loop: CASRWTSGPLSGSYNEQFF. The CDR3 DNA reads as TGTGCCAGTAGATGGACTAGCGGCCCTCTGAGTGGCTCCTACAATGAGCAGTTCTTC.

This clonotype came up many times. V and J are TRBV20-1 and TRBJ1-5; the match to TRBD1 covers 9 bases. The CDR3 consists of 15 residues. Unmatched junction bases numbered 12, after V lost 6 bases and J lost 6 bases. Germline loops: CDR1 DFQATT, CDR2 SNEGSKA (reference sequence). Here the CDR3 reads CSAFSGTGIVQPQHF. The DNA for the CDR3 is TGCAGTGCCTTTTCCGGGACAGGGATAGTTCAGCCCCAGCATTTT.

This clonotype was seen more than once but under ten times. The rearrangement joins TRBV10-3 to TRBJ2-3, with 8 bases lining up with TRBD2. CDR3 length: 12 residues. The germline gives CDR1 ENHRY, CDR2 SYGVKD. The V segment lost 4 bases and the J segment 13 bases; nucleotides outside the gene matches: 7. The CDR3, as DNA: TGTGCCATCAGTGGAGGGACTAGGAGGAAGTATTTT. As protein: CAISGGTRRKYF.

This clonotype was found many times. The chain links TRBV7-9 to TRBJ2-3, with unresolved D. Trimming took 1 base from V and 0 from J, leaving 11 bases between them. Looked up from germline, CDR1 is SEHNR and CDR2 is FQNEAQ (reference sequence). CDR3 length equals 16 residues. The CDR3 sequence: CASSLGVGASTDTQYF. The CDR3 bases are TGTGCCAGCAGCTTAGGAGTCGGTGCTAGCACAGATACGCAGTATTTT.

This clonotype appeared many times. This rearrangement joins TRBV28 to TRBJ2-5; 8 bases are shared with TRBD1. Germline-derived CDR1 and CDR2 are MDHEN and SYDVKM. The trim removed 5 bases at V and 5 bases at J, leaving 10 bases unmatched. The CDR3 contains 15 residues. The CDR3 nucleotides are TGTGCCAGCAGTCCTCCGGACAGGGTTATGGAGACCCAGTACTTC. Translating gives CASSPPDRVMETQYF.

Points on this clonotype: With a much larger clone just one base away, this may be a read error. Here the CDR3 DNA reads TGTGCCAGCAGCTTAGACACAGAGACCCAGTACTTC. This gives the protein CASSLDTETQYF. The chain combines TRBV7-9 with TRBJ2-5; the D is unclear. The V gene lost 1 base and the J gene lost 4 bases, with 4 bases spanning the gap. The CDR3 has 12 residues. Germline CDR1 is SEHNR and CDR2 is FQNEAQ (reference sequence).

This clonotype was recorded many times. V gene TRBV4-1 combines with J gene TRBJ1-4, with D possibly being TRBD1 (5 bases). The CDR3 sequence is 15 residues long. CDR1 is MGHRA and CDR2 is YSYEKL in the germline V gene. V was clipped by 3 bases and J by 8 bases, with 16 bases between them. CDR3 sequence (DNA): TGCGCCAGCAGCCAGCAAGGGGACGCCGGGGAAAAACTGTTTTTT. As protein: CASSQQGDAGEKLFF.

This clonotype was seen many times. For the CDR3, the DNA is TGCGCCAGCAGCGCGACAGTTTCGAACACTGAAGCTTTCTTT. The encoded protein is CASSATVSNTEAFF. The V call is TRBV5-1, the J call TRBJ1-1; D may be TRBD1 (5 bases). The CDR3 totals 14 residues. Trimming left V 4 bases short and J 1 base short, with 11 bases between. The V gene's germline CDR1 is SGHRS and CDR2 YFSETQ.

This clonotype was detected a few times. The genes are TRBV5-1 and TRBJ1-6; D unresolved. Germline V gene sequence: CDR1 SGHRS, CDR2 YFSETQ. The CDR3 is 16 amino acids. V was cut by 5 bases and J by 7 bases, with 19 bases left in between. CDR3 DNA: TGCGCCAGCAGACCAAAGACCGGAGACGAGAATTCACCCCTCCACTTT. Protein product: CASRPKTGDENSPLHF.

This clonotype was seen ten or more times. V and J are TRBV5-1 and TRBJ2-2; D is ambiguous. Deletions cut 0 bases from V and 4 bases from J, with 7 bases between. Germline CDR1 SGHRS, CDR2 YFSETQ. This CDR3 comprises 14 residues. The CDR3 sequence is CASSLGHATGELFF. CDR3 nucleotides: TGCGCCAGCAGCTTGGGGCATGCCACCGGGGAGCTGTTTTTT.

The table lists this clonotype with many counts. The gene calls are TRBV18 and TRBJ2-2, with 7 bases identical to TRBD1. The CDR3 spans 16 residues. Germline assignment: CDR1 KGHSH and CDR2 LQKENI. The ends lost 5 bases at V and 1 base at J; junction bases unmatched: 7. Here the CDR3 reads CASSYTTGWNTGELFF. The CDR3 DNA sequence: TGTGCCAGCTCATACACGACAGGGTGGAACACCGGGGAGCTGTTTTTT. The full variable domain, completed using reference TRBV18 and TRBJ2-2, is NAGVMQNPRHLVRRRGQEARLRCSPMKGHSHVYWYRQLPEEGLKFMVYLQKENIIDESGMPKERFSAEFPKEGPSILRIQQVVRGDSAAYFCASSYTTGWNTGELFFGEGSRLTVL.

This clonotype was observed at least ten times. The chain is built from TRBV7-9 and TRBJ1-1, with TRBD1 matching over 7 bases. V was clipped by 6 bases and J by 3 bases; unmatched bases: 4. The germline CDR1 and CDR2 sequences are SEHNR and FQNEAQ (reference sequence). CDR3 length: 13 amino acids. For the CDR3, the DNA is TGTGCCAGCAGAACAGGGGACCACACTGAAGCTTTCTTT. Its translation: CASRTGDHTEAFF.

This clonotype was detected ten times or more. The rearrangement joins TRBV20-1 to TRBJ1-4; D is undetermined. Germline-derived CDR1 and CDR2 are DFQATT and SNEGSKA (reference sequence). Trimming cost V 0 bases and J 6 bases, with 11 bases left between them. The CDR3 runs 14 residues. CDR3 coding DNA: TGCAGTGCTAGAGATCCGACCGGGGATGAAAAACTGTTTTTT. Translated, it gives CSARDPTGDEKLFF.